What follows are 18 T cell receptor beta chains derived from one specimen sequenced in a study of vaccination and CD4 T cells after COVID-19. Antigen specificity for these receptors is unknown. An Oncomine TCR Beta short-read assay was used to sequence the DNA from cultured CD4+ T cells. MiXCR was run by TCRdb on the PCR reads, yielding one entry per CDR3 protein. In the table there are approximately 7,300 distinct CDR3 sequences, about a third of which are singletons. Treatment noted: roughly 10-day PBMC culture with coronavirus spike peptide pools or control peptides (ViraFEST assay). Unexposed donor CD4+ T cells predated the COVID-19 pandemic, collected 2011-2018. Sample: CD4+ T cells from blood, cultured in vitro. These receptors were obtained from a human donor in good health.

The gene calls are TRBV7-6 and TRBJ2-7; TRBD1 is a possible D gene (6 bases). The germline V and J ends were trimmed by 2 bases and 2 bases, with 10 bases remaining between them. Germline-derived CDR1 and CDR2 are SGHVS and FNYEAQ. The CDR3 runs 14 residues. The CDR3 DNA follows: TGTGCCAGCAGCTTACAGGGGCGACCCTACGAGCAGTACTTC. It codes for CASSLQGRPYEQYF.

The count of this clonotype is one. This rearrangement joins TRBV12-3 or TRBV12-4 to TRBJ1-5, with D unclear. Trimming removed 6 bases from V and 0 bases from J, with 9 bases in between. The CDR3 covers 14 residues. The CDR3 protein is CASSPDDSNQPQHF. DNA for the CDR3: TGTGCCAGCAGCCCGGACGATAGCAATCAGCCCCAGCATTTT.

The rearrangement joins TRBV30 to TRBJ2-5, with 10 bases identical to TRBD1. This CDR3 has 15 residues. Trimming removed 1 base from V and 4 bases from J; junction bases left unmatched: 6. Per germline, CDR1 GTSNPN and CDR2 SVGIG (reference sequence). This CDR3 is CAWSAGTGEGETQYF. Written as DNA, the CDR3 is TGTGCCTGGAGTGCCGGGACAGGGGAGGGAGAGACCCAGTACTTC.

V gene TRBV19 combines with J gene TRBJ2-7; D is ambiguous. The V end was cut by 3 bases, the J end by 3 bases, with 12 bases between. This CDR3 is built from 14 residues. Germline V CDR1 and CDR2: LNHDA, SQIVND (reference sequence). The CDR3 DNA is TGTGCCAGTAGTATTTCCGGATGGTTCTACGAGCAGTACTTC. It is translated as CASSISGWFYEQYF.

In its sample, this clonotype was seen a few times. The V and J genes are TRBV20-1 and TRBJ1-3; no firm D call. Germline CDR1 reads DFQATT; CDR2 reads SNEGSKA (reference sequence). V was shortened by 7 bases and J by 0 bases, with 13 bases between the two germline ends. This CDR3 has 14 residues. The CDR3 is CSVLGSSSGNTIYF. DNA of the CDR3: TGCAGTGTATTGGGGTCCAGCTCTGGAAACACCATATATTTT.

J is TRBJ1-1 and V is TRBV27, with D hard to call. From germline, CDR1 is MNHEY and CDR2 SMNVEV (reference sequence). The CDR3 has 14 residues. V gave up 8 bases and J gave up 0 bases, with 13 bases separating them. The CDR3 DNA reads TGTGCCAGCTCTCCACTGGCCATGAACACTGAAGCTTTCTTT. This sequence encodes CASSPLAMNTEAFF.

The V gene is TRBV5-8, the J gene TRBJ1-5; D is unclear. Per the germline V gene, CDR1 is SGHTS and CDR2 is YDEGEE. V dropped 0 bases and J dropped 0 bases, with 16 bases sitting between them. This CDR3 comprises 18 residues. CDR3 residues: CASSLVQKQDYSNQPQHF. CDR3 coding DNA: TGTGCCAGCAGCTTGGTACAGAAACAAGACTATAGCAATCAGCCCCAGCATTTT.

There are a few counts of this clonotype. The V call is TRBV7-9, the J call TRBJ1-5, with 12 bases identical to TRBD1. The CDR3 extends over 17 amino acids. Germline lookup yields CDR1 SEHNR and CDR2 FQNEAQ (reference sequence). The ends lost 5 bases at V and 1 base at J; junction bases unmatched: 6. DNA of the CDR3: TGTGCCAGCAGCCACGGGACAGGGGGCATGAGCAATCAGCCCCAGCATTTT. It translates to CASSHGTGGMSNQPQHF.

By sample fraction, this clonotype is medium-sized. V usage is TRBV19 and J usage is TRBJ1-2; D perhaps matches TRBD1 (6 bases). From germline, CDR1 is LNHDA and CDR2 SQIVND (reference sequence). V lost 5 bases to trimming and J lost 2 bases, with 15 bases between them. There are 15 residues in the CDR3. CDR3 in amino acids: CASSSPPRGNYGYTF. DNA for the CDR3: TGTGCCAGTAGTTCCCCCCCCAGGGGAAACTATGGCTACACCTTC. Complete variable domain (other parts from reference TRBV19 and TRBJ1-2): DGGITQSPKYLFRKEGQNVTLSCEQNLNHDAMYWYRQDPGQGLRLIYYSQIVNDFQKGDIAEGYSVSREKKESFPLTVTSAQKNPTAFYLCASSSPPRGNYGYTFGSGTRLTVV.

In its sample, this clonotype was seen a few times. CDR3 region: CASSLAGVAGGYTF. In DNA form, the CDR3 reads TGTGCCAGCAGCTTAGCTGGGGTGGCAGGAGGCTACACCTTC. The chain combines TRBV7-9 with TRBJ1-2, with D unclear. Per germline, CDR1 SEHNR and CDR2 FQNEAQ (reference sequence). The length of the CDR3 is 14 residues. Trimming removed 0 bases at V and 8 bases at J, with 13 bases between.

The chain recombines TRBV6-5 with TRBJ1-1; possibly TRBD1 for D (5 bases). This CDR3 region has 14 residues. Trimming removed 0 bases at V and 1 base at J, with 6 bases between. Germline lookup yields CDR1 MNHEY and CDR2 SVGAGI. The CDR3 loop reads CASSYSGGNTEAFF. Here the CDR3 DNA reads TGTGCCAGCAGTTACTCTGGGGGGAACACTGAAGCTTTCTTT.

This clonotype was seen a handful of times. The CDR3 spells CASNLGDRNYNEQFF. The CDR3 coding sequence is TGTGCCAGCAACCTGGGGGACAGAAACTACAATGAGCAGTTCTTC. This chain links TRBV7-2 with TRBJ2-1; 7 bases line up with TRBD1. From germline, CDR1 is SGHTA and CDR2 FQGNSA. Trimming removed 7 bases from V and 3 bases from J; junction bases left unmatched: 9. The CDR3 contains 15 residues.

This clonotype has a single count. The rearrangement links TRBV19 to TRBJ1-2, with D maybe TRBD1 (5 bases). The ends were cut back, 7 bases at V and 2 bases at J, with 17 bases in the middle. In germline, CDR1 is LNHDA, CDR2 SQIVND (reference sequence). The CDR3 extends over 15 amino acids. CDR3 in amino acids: CASMPTELMNYGYTF. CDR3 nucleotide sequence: TGTGCCAGTATGCCGACAGAACTTATGAACTATGGCTACACCTTC.

CDR3 coding DNA: TGCAGTGCACAAAGGGCACTAGCGGGGGGCGAGACCCAGTACTTC. Translated: CSAQRALAGGETQYF. The genes are TRBV20-1 and TRBJ2-5, with TRBD2 matching 12 bases. Trimming cost V 6 bases and J 5 bases; bases outside gene matches: 10. This CDR3 is built from 15 residues. Germline CDR1 DFQATT, CDR2 SNEGSKA (reference sequence).

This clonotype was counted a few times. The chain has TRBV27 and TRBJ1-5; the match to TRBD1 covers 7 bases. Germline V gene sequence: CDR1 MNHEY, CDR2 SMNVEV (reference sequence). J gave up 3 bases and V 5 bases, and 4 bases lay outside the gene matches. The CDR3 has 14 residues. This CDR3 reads CASSKQGFNQPQHF. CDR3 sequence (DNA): TGTGCCAGCAGTAAACAGGGGTTCAATCAGCCCCAGCATTTT.

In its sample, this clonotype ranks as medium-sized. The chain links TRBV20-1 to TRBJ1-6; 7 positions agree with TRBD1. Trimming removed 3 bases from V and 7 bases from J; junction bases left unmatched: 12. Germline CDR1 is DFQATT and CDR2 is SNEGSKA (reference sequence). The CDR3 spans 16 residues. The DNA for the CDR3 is TGCAGTGCTAGGACCGGATCCGGGACAGCGAATTCACCCCTCCACTTT. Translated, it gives CSARTGSGTANSPLHF.

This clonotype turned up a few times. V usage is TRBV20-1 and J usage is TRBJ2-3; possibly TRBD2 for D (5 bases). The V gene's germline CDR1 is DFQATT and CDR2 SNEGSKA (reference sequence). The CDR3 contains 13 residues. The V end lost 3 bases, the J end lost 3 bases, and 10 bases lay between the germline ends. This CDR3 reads CSARDSRTDTQYF. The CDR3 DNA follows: TGCAGTGCTAGGGACTCTAGGACAGATACGCAGTATTTT.

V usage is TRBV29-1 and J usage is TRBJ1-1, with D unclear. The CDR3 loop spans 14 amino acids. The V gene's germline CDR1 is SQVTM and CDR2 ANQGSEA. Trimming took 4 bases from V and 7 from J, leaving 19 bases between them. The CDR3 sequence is CSVALVSRALEAFF. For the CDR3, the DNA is TGCAGCGTTGCGCTGGTCTCGCGGGCGCTTGAAGCTTTCTTT.